Following are 3 T cell receptor beta chains from one sample sequenced in a study of patients and donors after allogeneic stem cell transplantation. One entry per CDR3 protein, called by TCRdb with MiXCR from the RT-PCR reads. The sample includes about a million distinct CDR3 sequences, about a sixth seen only once; the top ten take 6%. The sample taken for sequencing was blood, either unsorted or a sorted T cell fraction (not recorded which). These TCRs come from a human donor who was either an allogeneic HSCT recipient or a stem cell or donor lymphocyte infusion donor (not recorded which). It is not recorded whose cells these are; they may come from a transplant donor.

This chain connects TRBV5-5 to TRBJ2-7; D is unresolved. The CDR3 contains 12 residues. Trimming removed 2 bases from V and 9 bases from J, with 12 bases in between. Per the germline V gene, CDR1 is SGHKS and CDR2 is YYEKEE (reference sequence). CDR3 sequence reads: CASSLRLGVQYF. CDR3 bases: TGTGCCAGCAGCTTAAGATTAGGTGTGCAGTACTTC.

The chain recombines TRBV6-1 with TRBJ1-3; perhaps TRBD1 as D (5 bases). The CDR3 runs to 13 residues. Germline V CDR1 and CDR2: MNHNS, SASEGT. V lost 7 bases to trimming and J lost 4 bases, with 11 bases between them. CDR3 residues: CASNVGPGNTIYF. DNA for the CDR3: TGTGCCAGCAACGTGGGGCCCGGAAACACCATATATTTT.

This rearrangement joins TRBV7-2 to TRBJ1-2; D may be TRBD1 (6 bases). With 3 bases removed from V and 0 bases from J, the gap between germline ends came to 14 bases. This CDR3 comprises 16 residues. Germline CDR1 reads SGHTA; CDR2 reads FQGNSA. CDR3 in DNA: TGTGCCAGCAGCTTCTCTGGACAGCCTTCTAACTATGGCTACACCTTC. Translating gives CASSFSGQPSNYGYTF.